Sequencing of this T cell receptor beta chain was carried out in a study of T cells in localized non-small cell lung cancer. Study-wide results and caveats: Paired adjacent lung recovered a median roughly 60 of the top 100 tumor clones. In the blood, greater T cell density corresponded to longer overall survival.

A remark on this clone: Antigen unknown.

The CDR3 is 15 amino acids. The ends were cut back, 0 bases at V and 6 bases at J, with 13 bases in the middle. Germline CDR1 and CDR2: ENHRY and SYGVKD. Clones were sequenced by immunoSEQ multiplex PCR, and TCRdb holds only the in-frame ones, with some missing. This table holds some 31,000 clones, 78% found once. This material consisted of peripheral blood, taken before any cancer treatment. The chain uses TRBV10-3 and TRBJ2-3, with D possibly TRBD2 on 6 matching bases. This receptor was obtained from a male donor older than 55 with stage II squamous cell lung carcinoma. The CDR3 sequence: CAISESMEGRDTQYF. CDR3 sequence (DNA): TGTGCCATCAGTGAGTCGATGGAGGGCCGCGATACGCAGTATTTT.